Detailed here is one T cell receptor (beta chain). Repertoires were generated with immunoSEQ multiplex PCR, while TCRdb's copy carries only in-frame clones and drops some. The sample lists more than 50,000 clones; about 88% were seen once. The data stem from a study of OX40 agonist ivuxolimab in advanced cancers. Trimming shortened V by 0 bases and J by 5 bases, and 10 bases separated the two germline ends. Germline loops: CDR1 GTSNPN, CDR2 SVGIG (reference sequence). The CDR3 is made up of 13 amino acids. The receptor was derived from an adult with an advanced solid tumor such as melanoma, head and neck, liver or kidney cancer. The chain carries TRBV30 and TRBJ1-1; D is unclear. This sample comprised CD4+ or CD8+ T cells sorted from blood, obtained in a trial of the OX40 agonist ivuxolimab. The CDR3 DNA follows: TGTGCCTGGAGTGTAGTCTCGGGTACTGAAGCTTTCTTT. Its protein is CAWSVVSGTEAFF.